These T cell receptor beta chains were read from a single sample in a study of T cells in Graves' hyperthyroidism and ophthalmopathy. Using its own MiXCR run on the multiplex PCR reads, TCRdb lists one record per CDR3 protein. The sample has some 560,000 distinct CDR3 sequences; 15% to 18% are singletons. Sequenced input: blood. The receptors shown here come from a woman in her twenties or thirties with Graves' hyperthyroidism. Each CDR3 is given with its conserved first and last residue. The order of the fields is CDR3 length, V gene, D gene, J gene, clone size, CDR3 DNA, CDR3 protein. A D gene is named only where the DNA matches it firmly. Clone size appears in some rows only: once, few, many, or a class for an expanded clone.

13,TRBV12-5,TRBD1,TRBJ1-5,few,TGTGCTAGTTACAGGGGTTTCGATCAGCCCCAGCATTTT,CASYRGFDQPQHF
12,TRBV20-1,.,TRBJ2-7,.,TGCAGTGCTAGGACTAGATCCCTTGAGCAGTACTTC,CSARTRSLEQYF
16,TRBV7-9,.,TRBJ2-1,many,TGTGCCAGCAGCTTCCGTAGTGGCAGGGCCTACAATGAGCAGTTCTTC,CASSFRSGRAYNEQFF
13,TRBV19,.,TRBJ1-1,few,TGTGCCAGTAGTATATGGGTTGACACTGAAGCTTTCTTT,CASSIWVDTEAFF
14,TRBV6-1,TRBD2,TRBJ2-1,few,TGTGCCAGCAGTCCTCTAGCGGGGGGGAATGAGCAGTTCTTC,CASSPLAGGNEQFF
14,TRBV6-1,TRBD2,TRBJ2-2,many,TGTGCCAGCAGGCGGGAGGTGAACACCGGGGAGCTGTTTTTT,CASRREVNTGELFF
15,TRBV28,TRBD1,TRBJ1-3,many,TGTGCCAGCAGTTCGGGACAGGGGAGCGGAAACACCATATATTTT,CASSSGQGSGNTIYF
16,TRBV20-1,.,TRBJ2-7,few,TGCAGTGCTAGGACCCCTTCGGCAGGGGAGGTTGGGGAGCAGTACTTC,CSARTPSAGEVGEQYF
14,TRBV29-1,.,TRBJ2-2,.,TGCAGCGTTGAAGGGGGCCCCAACGCCGGGGAGCTGTTTTTT,CSVEGGPNAGELFF
15,TRBV19,TRBD2,TRBJ2-3,.,TGTGCCAGTAGTATCCTAGCGGGAGTCGGATATACGCAGTATTTT,CASSILAGVGYTQYF
14,TRBV20-1,.,TRBJ1-5,.,TGCAGTGCTAGTGATGGGGACGGCAATCAGCCCCAGCATTTT,CSASDGDGNQPQHF
18,TRBV25-1,TRBD2,TRBJ2-3,.,TGTGCCAGCAGTAAGACTAGCGGGAGGATCCTGCGCACAGATACGCAGTATTTT,CASSKTSGRILRTDTQYF
12,TRBV29-1,.,TRBJ2-7,many,TGCAGCGGTGGAGGCGGACACTACGAGCAGTACTTC,CSGGGGHYEQYF
12,TRBV9,.,TRBJ2-5,few,TGTGCCAGCAGCGTAGTAGTAAAGACCCAGTACTTC,CASSVVVKTQYF
15,TRBV4-2,.,TRBJ1-1,few,TGTGCCAGCAGCCAAGTCCAACTCCGGGGCGTTGAAGCTTTCTTT,CASSQVQLRGVEAFF
15,TRBV27,TRBD1,TRBJ2-7,many,TGTGCCAGCAGTCCCCTGGACAGGGCGGGCCACGAGCAGTACTTC,CASSPLDRAGHEQYF
15,TRBV20-1,TRBD2,TRBJ2-1,.,TGCAGTGCTAGAGATGGACTAGCGGCCTACAATGAGCAGTTCTTC,CSARDGLAAYNEQFF
13,TRBV20-1,.,TRBJ2-3,many,TGCAGTGCTAGAGATTCCCGCACAGATACGCAGTATTTT,CSARDSRTDTQYF
17,TRBV20-1,TRBD1,TRBJ2-3,many,TGCAGTGCTAGGACCCTTGATGGACAGGGGGTATCAGATACGCAGTATTTT,CSARTLDGQGVSDTQYF
11,TRBV28,.,TRBJ2-1,many,TGTGCCAGCTCTGTGTGGAATGAGCAGTTCTTC,CASSVWNEQFF
13,TRBV3-1,.,TRBJ1-1,many,TGTGCCAGCAGCCAGTGGGGGAACACTGAAGCTTTCTTT,CASSQWGNTEAFF
14,TRBV7-9,TRBD1,TRBJ1-5,few,TGTGCCAGCAGACTCCGGGACAGGGAACAGCCCCAGCATTTT,CASRLRDREQPQHF
15,TRBV7-2,.,TRBJ2-7,many,TGTGCCAGCAGCTTAGATGGGGCAGGGCACGACGAGCAGTACTTC,CASSLDGAGHDEQYF
12,TRBV7-9,.,TRBJ1-1,few,TGTGCCAGCAGCCTTGCGGACAGCGGAGCTTTCTTT,CASSLADSGAFF
16,TRBV7-9,TRBD2,TRBJ2-1,.,TGTGCCAGCAGCCCCGTAGCGGGAAATTACTACAATGAGCAGTTCTTC,CASSPVAGNYYNEQFF
15,TRBV19,.,TRBJ1-2,few,TGTGCCAGTAGTATCAGGACCCGGACAGCCTATGGCTACACCTTC,CASSIRTRTAYGYTF
16,TRBV12-3/TRBV12-4,.,TRBJ2-7,many,TGTGCCAGCAGTTTAGTGTCCTACTCGGGAGTCTACGAGCAGTACTTC,CASSLVSYSGVYEQYF
15,TRBV9,TRBD2,TRBJ2-7,.,TGTGCCAGCAGCGTAGCTGGTAGCGGGGACTACGAGCAGTACTTC,CASSVAGSGDYEQYF
14,TRBV6-5,.,TRBJ2-7,many,TGTGCCAGCAGTTACTCGATCGACTTCGACGAGCAGTACTTC,CASSYSIDFDEQYF
13,TRBV12-3/TRBV12-4,.,TRBJ2-3,few,TGTGCCAGCAACGGGCCGAGGGCAGATACGCAGTATTTT,CASNGPRADTQYF
15,TRBV7-9,TRBD2,TRBJ2-7,few,TGTGCCGGCAGCCCCGGACTAGCGGGAGTAGGCGAGCAGTACTTC,CAGSPGLAGVGEQYF
14,TRBV28,.,TRBJ2-7,many,TGTGCCAGCAGAGACACCGGAGGGGCCTCCGAGCAGTACTTC,CASRDTGGASEQYF
14,TRBV5-1,.,TRBJ2-1,many,TGCGCCAGCAGAGAGCAGCTCGGCTACAATGAGCAGTTCTTC,CASREQLGYNEQFF
13,TRBV3-1,.,TRBJ2-3,many,TGTGCCAGCAGCCAAGTACGTGGCCATACGCAGTATTTT,CASSQVRGHTQYF
16,TRBV5-5,TRBD2,TRBJ2-1,.,TGTGCCAGCAGCTTGGTGCAAGCGGGAGTTTACAATGAGCAGTTCTTC,CASSLVQAGVYNEQFF
15,TRBV18,.,TRBJ1-1,few,TGTGCCAGCTCACGTGGTTCAGGGGAGAACACTGAAGCTTTCTTT,CASSRGSGENTEAFF
14,TRBV7-2,.,TRBJ2-1,.,TGTGCCAGCAGCCGACCGGACACCTACAATGAGCAGTTCTTC,CASSRPDTYNEQFF
18,TRBV9,TRBD2,TRBJ2-2,.,TGTGCCAGCAGCGTAAGGGGGACTAGCGGGGCGGGGTTCGGGGAACTGTTTTTT,CASSVRGTSGAGFGELFF
15,TRBV7-3,TRBD1,TRBJ2-2,.,TGTGCCAGCAGCGCCGGGACAGGGGAGATCGGGGAGCTGTTTTTT,CASSAGTGEIGELFF
14,TRBV10-1,.,TRBJ2-2,few,TGCGCCAGCAGTGAGTTGGAGGGCACCGGGGAGCTGTTTTTT,CASSELEGTGELFF
16,TRBV5-1,TRBD1,TRBJ2-2,.,TGCGCCAGCAGGGCACCGGGACAGGGTGTCACCGGGGAGCTGTTTTTT,CASRAPGQGVTGELFF
15,TRBV5-8,.,TRBJ1-1,.,TGTGCCAGCAGCTTGGCGAAGGGACCAAACACTGAAGCTTTCTTT,CASSLAKGPNTEAFF
13,TRBV5-1,TRBD1,TRBJ1-2,.,TGCGCCAGCAGCTCCGGGACAGGGGAGGGCTACACCTTC,CASSSGTGEGYTF
14,TRBV4-1,TRBD2,TRBJ2-7,.,TGCGCCAGCAAGAGTGAGGAGGGAGGGTACGAGCAGTACTTC,CASKSEEGGYEQYF